Presented here are 3 T cell receptor beta chains from one specimen sequenced in a study of T-cell reconstitution after alpha-beta-depleted transplantation in children. Preparation of the TCRbeta library was carried out with unique molecular identifiers. TCRdb recomputed calls from the PCR reads with MiXCR, one row per CDR3 protein. The sample lists roughly 200,000 distinct CDR3 sequences, roughly 15% seen once, with less than 15% in the top ten. Sequences were derived from PBMCs from the stem cell graft donor, sampled from the stem cell graft. These receptors originate from a human donor who donated a stem cell graft to a child with acute lymphoblastic leukemia.

This clonotype was seen ten or more times. This rearrangement joins TRBV20-1 to TRBJ1-2; no definite D call. CDR3 size: 11 residues. The V end was cut by 7 bases, the J end by 2 bases, with 8 bases between. In germline, CDR1 is DFQATT, CDR2 SNEGSKA (reference sequence). CDR3 coding DNA: TGCAGTGGGATCGGCAACTATGGCTACACCTTC. This encodes CSGIGNYGYTF.

This clonotype was picked up many times. The chain links TRBV12-3 or TRBV12-4 to TRBJ1-1; TRBD1 aligns across 9 bases. The V gene end was trimmed by 6 bases and the J gene end by 8 bases; junction bases not matched to a gene: 7. This CDR3 has 13 residues. Here the CDR3 DNA reads TGTGCCAGCAGACCCACAGGGGGCGCGGAAGCTTTCTTT. Its translation is CASRPTGGAEAFF.

In the case of this clonotype: This clone may be a read error of a much larger clone one base away. Because it lacks the conserved phenylalanine or tryptophan at the end, this CDR3 is likely a read error. The gene calls are TRBV10-3 and TRBJ2-7; D may be TRBD1 or TRBD2 (6 bases each). The germline gives CDR1 ENHRY, CDR2 SYGVKD. The CDR3 length is 14 residues. The V gene lost 9 bases and the J gene lost 1 base, with 16 bases spanning the gap. CDR3 sequence: CAIRGGMRSYEQYS. The DNA for the CDR3 is TGTGCCATTCGAGGGGGGATGCGTTCCTACGAGCAGTACTCC.